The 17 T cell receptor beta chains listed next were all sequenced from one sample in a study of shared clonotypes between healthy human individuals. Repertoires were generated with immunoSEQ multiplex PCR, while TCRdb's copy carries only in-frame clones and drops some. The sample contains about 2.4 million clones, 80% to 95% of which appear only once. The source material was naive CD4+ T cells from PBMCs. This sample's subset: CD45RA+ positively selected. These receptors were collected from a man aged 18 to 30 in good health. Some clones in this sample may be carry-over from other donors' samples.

The chain's CDR3 is CASSRGKGSYNEQFF. CDR3 nucleotides: TGTGCCAGCAGCCGTGGTAAGGGCTCCTACAATGAGCAGTTCTTC. V gene TRBV11-3 combines with J gene TRBJ2-1; D is unclear. Trimming cost V 5 bases and J 0 bases, with 11 bases left between them. Germline CDR1 and CDR2: SGHNT and YENEEA. The CDR3 extends over 15 amino acids.

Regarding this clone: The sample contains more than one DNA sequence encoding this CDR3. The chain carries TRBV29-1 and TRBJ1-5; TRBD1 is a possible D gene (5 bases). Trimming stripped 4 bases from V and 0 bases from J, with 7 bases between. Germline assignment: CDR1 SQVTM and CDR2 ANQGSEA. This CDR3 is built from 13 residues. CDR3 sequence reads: CSVGDSSNQPQHF. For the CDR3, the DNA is TGCAGCGTTGGAGACAGTAGCAATCAGCCCCAGCATTTT. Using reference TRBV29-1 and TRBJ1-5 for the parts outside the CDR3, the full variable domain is SAVISQKPSRDICQRGTSLTIQCQVDSQVTMMFWYRQQPGQSLTLIATANQGSEATYESGFVIDKFPISRPNLTFSTLTVSNMSPEDSSIYLCSVGDSSNQPQHFGDGTRLSIL.

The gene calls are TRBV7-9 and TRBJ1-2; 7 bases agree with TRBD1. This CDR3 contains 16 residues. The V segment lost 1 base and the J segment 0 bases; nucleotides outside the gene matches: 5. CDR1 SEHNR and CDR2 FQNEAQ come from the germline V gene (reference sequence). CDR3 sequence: CASSLDRGFTNYGYTF. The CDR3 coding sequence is TGTGCCAGCAGCTTAGACAGGGGATTTACTAACTATGGCTACACCTTC.

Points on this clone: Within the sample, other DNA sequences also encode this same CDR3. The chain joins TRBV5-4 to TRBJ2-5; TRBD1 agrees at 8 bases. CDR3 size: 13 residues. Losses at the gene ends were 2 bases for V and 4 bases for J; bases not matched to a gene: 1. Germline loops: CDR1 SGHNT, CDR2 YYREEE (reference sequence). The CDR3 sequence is CASSFDRGETQYF. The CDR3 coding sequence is TGTGCCAGCAGCTTCGACAGGGGAGAGACCCAGTACTTC.

The CDR3 loop is CASSENPFLAKNIQYF. CDR3 coding DNA: TGTGCCAGCAGTGAAAACCCATTTTTAGCCAAAAACATTCAGTACTTC. The rearrangement links TRBV2 to TRBJ2-4; D not certain. This CDR3 has 16 amino acids. V lost 2 bases to trimming and J lost 0 bases, with 11 bases between them. Germline V CDR1 and CDR2: SNHLY, FYNNEI.

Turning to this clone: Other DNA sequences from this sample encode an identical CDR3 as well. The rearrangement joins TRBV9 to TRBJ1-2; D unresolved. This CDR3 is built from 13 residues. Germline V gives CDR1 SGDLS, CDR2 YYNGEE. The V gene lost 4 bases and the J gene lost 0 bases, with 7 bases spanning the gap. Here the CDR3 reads CASSSGPNYGYTF. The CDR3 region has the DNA TGTGCCAGCAGCTCCGGACCTAACTATGGCTACACCTTC.

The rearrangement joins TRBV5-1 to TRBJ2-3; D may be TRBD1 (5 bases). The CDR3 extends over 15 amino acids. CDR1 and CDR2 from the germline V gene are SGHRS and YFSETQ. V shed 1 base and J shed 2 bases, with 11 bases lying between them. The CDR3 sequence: CASSLFSDITDTQYF. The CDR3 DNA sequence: TGCGCCAGCAGCTTGTTTTCGGACATCACAGATACGCAGTATTTT.

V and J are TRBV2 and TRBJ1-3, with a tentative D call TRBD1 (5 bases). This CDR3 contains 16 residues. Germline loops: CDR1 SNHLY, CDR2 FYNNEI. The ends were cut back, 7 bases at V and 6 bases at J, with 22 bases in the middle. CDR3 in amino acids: CASIDRSLSGENTIYF. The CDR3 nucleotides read TGTGCCAGCATAGACAGATCCCTCTCTGGTGAAAACACCATATATTTT.

The CDR3: CASSDGRVYNEQFF. The CDR3 DNA reads as TGTGCCAGCAGTGATGGACGTGTGTACAATGAGCAGTTCTTC. The chain couples TRBV2 to TRBJ2-1; no definite D call. This CDR3 has 14 amino acids. The V gene lost 3 bases and the J gene lost 4 bases, with 10 bases spanning the gap. CDR1 and CDR2 from the germline V gene are SNHLY and FYNNEI.

This CDR3 reads CAWRAGGQVGTDTQYF. CDR3 nucleotide sequence: TGTGCCTGGAGAGCAGGGGGGCAGGTGGGCACAGATACGCAGTATTTT. This chain links TRBV30 with TRBJ2-3; weak D call: TRBD1 (7 bases). Between the trimmed V and J ends, which lost 3 bases and 1 base, there was a span of 17 bases. The CDR3 is 16 residues long. Looked up from germline, CDR1 is GTSNPN and CDR2 is SVGIG (reference sequence).

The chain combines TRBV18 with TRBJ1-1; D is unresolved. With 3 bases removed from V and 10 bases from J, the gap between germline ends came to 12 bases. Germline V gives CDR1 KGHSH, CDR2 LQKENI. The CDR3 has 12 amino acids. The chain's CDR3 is CASSPRTSGAFF. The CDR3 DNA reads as TGTGCCAGCTCACCGCGTACATCGGGAGCTTTCTTT.

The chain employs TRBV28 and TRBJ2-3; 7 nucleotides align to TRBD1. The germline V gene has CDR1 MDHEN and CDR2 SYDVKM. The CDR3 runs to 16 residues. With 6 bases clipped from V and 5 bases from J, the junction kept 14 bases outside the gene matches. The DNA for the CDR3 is TGTGCCAGCAGGACCTGGGACAGACCCTCCGGAGATACGCAGTATTTT. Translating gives CASRTWDRPSGDTQYF.

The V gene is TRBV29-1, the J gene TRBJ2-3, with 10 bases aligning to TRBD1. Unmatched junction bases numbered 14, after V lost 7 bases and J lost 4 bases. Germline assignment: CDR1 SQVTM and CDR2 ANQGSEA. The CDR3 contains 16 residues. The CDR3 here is CSATRSGTGVSDTQYF. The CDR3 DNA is TGCAGCGCCACTCGTTCAGGGACAGGGGTTTCAGATACGCAGTATTTT.

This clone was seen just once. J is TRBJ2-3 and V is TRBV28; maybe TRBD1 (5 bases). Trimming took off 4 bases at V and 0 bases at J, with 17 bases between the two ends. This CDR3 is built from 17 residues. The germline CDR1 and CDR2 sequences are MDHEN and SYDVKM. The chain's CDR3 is CASSSIFRQTSTDTQYF. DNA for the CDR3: TGTGCCAGCAGTTCAATCTTCCGACAGACAAGCACAGATACGCAGTATTTT.

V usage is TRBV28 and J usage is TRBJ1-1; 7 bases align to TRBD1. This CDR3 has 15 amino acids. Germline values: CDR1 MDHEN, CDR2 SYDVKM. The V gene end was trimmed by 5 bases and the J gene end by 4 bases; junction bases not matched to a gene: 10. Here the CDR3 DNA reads TGTGCCAGCAGTCCCAGGACAGGAGGGGTCACTGAAGCTTTCTTT. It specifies CASSPRTGGVTEAFF.

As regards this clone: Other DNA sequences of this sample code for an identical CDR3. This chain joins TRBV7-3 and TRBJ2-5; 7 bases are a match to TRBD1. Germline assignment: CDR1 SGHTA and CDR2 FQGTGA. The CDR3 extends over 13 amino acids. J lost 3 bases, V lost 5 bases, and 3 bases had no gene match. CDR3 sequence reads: CASSRDREETQYF. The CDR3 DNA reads TGTGCCAGCAGCAGGGACAGAGAAGAGACCCAGTACTTC.

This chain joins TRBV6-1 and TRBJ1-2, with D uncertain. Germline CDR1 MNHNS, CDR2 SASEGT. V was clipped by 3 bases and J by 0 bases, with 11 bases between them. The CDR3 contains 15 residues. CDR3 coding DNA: TGTGCCAGCAGTGATGTAGCAGTTACTAACTATGGCTACACCTTC. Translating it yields CASSDVAVTNYGYTF.